Described below is a single T cell receptor (beta chain) sequence and its context. Recruited during active infection, patients (from Seattle) were subsequently followed longitudinally. The sample is drawn from a study of blood T cell repertoires in COVID-19. As for the study in general: The United States, Italy and Spain provided the acute and convalescent COVID-19 samples. Sources were T cells, B-cell-depleted T cells, or PBMCs; the material itself was cDNA or gDNA.

Source study methods: Amplifying reference gene primers gave estimates of nucleated cell counts. Sequenced by immunoSEQ multiplex PCR; TCRdb stores in-frame clones only, minus some. For V, J and clone size, that table is used; D and trimming come from the DNA. The sample yields 110,000 to 150,000 clones, 79% seen once. This sequence was found in a woman in her 70s with COVID-19, enrolled during active disease. Input material: peripheral blood.

CDR3 sequence: CASRQGIGDTQYF. The CDR3 nucleotides read TGTGCCAGCAGACAGGGGATCGGGGATACGCAGTATTTT. The chain couples TRBV25-1 to TRBJ2-3, with TRBD1 identical over 7 bases. Germline lookup yields CDR1 MGHDK and CDR2 SYGVNS. V shed 6 bases, J shed 6 bases, and the junction held 6 bases outside the gene matches. The CDR3 contains 13 residues.